This T cell receptor (beta chain) originates from a study of blood T cells in healthy people across ages. This clonotype was found a few times. The antigen remains unidentified. Broader study findings: The recorded TCR beta diversity per million T cells decreased in a roughly linear manner with age.

V was clipped by 7 bases and J by 6 bases, with 21 bases between them. The germline V gene encodes CDR1 SGHAT and CDR2 FQNNGV. CDR3 length: 15 residues. Primed by a sample-barcoded 5' primer and a J-beta primer mix, a second PCR proceeded for about 7 to 12 cycles. TCRdb processed the 5' RACE reads anew with MiXCR; each CDR3 protein has one entry. The repertoire holds approximately 1.5 million distinct CDR3 sequences, with about 31% as singletons. The chain recombines TRBV11-2 with TRBJ1-1; no clear D. The sequence was obtained from a woman in her thirties in good health. Sequenced material: blood. CDR3: CASTQEWAAVSEAFF. The CDR3 DNA reads TGTGCCAGCACCCAGGAGTGGGCGGCGGTCTCTGAAGCTTTCTTT.